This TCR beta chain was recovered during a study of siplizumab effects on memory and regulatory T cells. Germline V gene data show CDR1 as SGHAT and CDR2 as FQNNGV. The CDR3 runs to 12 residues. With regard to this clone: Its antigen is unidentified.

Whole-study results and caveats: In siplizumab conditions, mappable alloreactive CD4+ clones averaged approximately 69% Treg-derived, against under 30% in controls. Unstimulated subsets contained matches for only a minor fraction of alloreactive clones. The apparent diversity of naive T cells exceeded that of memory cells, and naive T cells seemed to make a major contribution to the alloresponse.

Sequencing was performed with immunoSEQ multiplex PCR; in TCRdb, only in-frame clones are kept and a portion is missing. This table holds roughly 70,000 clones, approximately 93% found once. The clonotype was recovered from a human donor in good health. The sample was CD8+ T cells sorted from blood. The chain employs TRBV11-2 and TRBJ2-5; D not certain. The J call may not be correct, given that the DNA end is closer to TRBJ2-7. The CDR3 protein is CASSLPTYEQYF. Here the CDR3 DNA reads TGTGCCAGCAGCTTACCGACCTACGAGCAGTACTTC.